A single sample is the source of the 30 T cell receptor beta chains below, sequenced in a study of Ad26.COV2.S vaccination and SARS-CoV-2 variants. Assay used: immunoSEQ multiplex PCR; TCRdb lists only in-frame clones, some missing. This table has hundreds of thousands of clones, about 86% appearing once. The treatment denotes: around 19 received Ad26.COV2.S at low or high dose, single or two shots; a few received placebo; per-sample allocation not given. Collection of samples fell on day 63 after the first vaccine or placebo injection. The sequencing here drew on peripheral blood, taken in a trial of Ad26.COV2.S vaccine versus placebo. These receptors all come from a person aged 18-60 years who received the Ad26.COV2.S COVID-19 vaccine or a placebo.

The V gene is TRBV5-1, the J gene TRBJ1-1; unclear D gene. Germline CDR1 reads SGHRS; CDR2 reads YFSETQ. This CDR3 is 14 amino acids long. V was pared by 0 bases and J by 1 base, with 7 bases between. The CDR3 DNA sequence: TGCGCCAGCAGCTTGGGACCGGGGAACACTGAAGCTTTCTTT. Translation: CASSLGPGNTEAFF.

This chain joins TRBV28 and TRBJ1-5; no reliable D call. V lost 6 bases to trimming and J lost 2 bases, with 11 bases between them. The CDR3 is 14 amino acids. CDR1 is MDHEN and CDR2 is SYDVKM in the germline V gene. The CDR3 region is CASSETRGNQPQHF. The DNA of the CDR3 is TGTGCCAGCAGCGAGACTCGGGGCAATCAGCCCCAGCATTTT.

This clone has more than one count but fewer than ten. The V and J genes are TRBV5-1 and TRBJ1-1; D not resolved. V was pared by 6 bases and J by 4 bases, with 16 bases between. The CDR3 runs to 14 residues. Germline CDR1 is SGHRS and CDR2 is YFSETQ. CDR3 nucleotides: TGCGCCAGCACCATGAGGGATGGTGGCACTGAAGCTTTCTTT. It specifies CASTMRDGGTEAFF.

The CDR3 is CASSPMQTSNGELFF. The CDR3 coding sequence is TGTGCCAGCAGCCCAATGCAAACTAGTAACGGGGAGCTGTTTTTT. The chain carries TRBV7-3 and TRBJ2-2; D may be TRBD2 (5 bases). Deletions cut 5 bases from V and 7 bases from J, with 17 bases between. This CDR3 contains 15 residues. From germline, CDR1 is SGHTA and CDR2 FQGTGA.

This chain links TRBV5-1 with TRBJ2-1; possible D gene TRBD1, 6 bases. The CDR3 covers 13 residues. Germline assignment: CDR1 SGHRS and CDR2 YFSETQ. Trimming cost V 2 bases and J 9 bases, with 12 bases left between them. The CDR3 reads CASSFTGSREQFF. CDR3 sequence (DNA): TGCGCCAGCAGCTTCACAGGGTCGCGTGAGCAGTTCTTC.

The chain couples TRBV5-4 to TRBJ2-7, with D possibly TRBD1 on 6 matching bases. Germline-derived CDR1 and CDR2 are SGHNT and YYREEE (reference sequence). V lost 0 bases and J lost 3, with 13 bases in between. The CDR3 spans 15 residues. CDR3 amino acids: CASSLGQGRNYEQYF. The CDR3 nucleotides are TGTGCCAGCAGCTTGGGTCAGGGGCGGAACTACGAGCAGTACTTC.

In regard to this clone: One base away lies a much larger clone, so this may be a sequencing read error. This sample also contains other DNA sequences that code for the same CDR3. This chain links TRBV12-3 or TRBV12-4 with TRBJ1-1, with TRBD1 identical over 9 bases. V lost 6 bases to trimming and J lost 5 bases; unmatched junction nucleotides: 1. The CDR3 loop spans 12 amino acids. CDR3 residues: CASRDRGTEAFF. The CDR3 DNA reads as TGTGCCAGCAGAGACAGGGGGACTGAAGCTTTCTTT.

The table lists this clone with a few counts. Other nucleotide sequences from this sample produce the same CDR3. This chain connects TRBV18 to TRBJ2-5, with D hard to call. V shed 3 bases and J shed 1 base, with 6 bases lying between them. The CDR3 totals 13 residues. CDR1 and CDR2 from the germline V gene are KGHSH and LQKENI. The CDR3 DNA reads as TGTGCCAGCTCACCCGGAGTCCAAGAGACCCAGTACTTC. Translation gives CASSPGVQETQYF.

The V call is TRBV2, the J call TRBJ2-1; D is ambiguous. The germline gives CDR1 SNHLY, CDR2 FYNNEI. V lost 7 bases, J lost 0 bases, and 10 bases lay in between. The CDR3 covers 14 residues. CDR3 in amino acids: CASTPQSSYNEQFF. CDR3 sequence (DNA): TGTGCCAGCACGCCCCAAAGCTCCTACAATGAGCAGTTCTTC. Complete variable domain (other parts from reference TRBV2 and TRBJ2-1): EPEVTQTPSHQVTQMGQEVILRCVPISNHLYFYWYRQILGQKVEFLVSFYNNEISEKSEIFDDQFSVERPDGSNFTLKIRSTKLEDSAMYFCASTPQSSYNEQFFGPGTRLTVL.

The V call is TRBV28, the J call TRBJ1-4; 9 positions agree with TRBD1. The CDR3 is 15 amino acids. Germline values: CDR1 MDHEN, CDR2 SYDVKM. The ends lost 6 bases at V and 8 bases at J; junction bases unmatched: 10. The CDR3 is CASSRTGEWGEKLFF. Written as DNA, the CDR3 is TGTGCCAGCAGCAGGACAGGGGAATGGGGGGAAAAACTGTTTTTT. The variable domain in full, with the rest retrieved from reference TRBV28 and TRBJ1-4, is DVKVTQSSRYLVKRTGEKVFLECVQDMDHENMFWYRQDPGLGLRLIYFSYDVKMKEKGDIPEGYSVSREKKERFSLILESASTNQTSMYLCASSRTGEWGEKLFFGSGTQLSVL.

The chain employs TRBV7-2 and TRBJ2-7, with a possible D match to TRBD1 (6 bases). The length of the CDR3 is 15 residues. The V and J ends lost 1 base and 3 bases respectively, with 13 bases between them. Looked up from germline, CDR1 is SGHTA and CDR2 is FQGNSA. DNA of the CDR3: TGTGCCAGCAGCTTAGAGGACGGGACACACTACGAGCAGTACTTC. Protein: CASSLEDGTHYEQYF.

The chain joins TRBV7-9 to TRBJ2-7; possible D gene TRBD1, 6 bases. The CDR3 loop spans 13 amino acids. With 6 bases removed from V and 2 bases from J, the gap between germline ends came to 11 bases. Germline V gives CDR1 SEHNR, CDR2 FQNEAQ (reference sequence). The CDR3 is CASRPGTTYEQYF. CDR3 nucleotides: TGTGCCAGCAGACCAGGGACAACCTACGAGCAGTACTTC.

The rearrangement links TRBV23-1 to TRBJ1-5, with TRBD1 matching 8 bases. TRBV23-1 is filed as an ORF, its function uncertain. This CDR3 has 13 residues. CDR3 sequence (DNA): TGCGCTAAGGACAGGGCAAGCAATCAGCCCCAGCATTTT. It translates to CAKDRASNQPQHF.

The table lists this clone with a few counts. The J gene is TRBJ2-7, the V gene TRBV7-2; 8 bases are shared with TRBD2. The germline V gene has CDR1 SGHTA and CDR2 FQGNSA. This CDR3 is 14 amino acids long. V dropped 4 bases and J dropped 4; count of bases not matched to a gene: 6. The CDR3 DNA reads as TGTGCCAGCAGCTGGGGCGGGGGGCGGTACGAGCAGTACTTC. This gives the protein CASSWGGGRYEQYF. Full variable domain (rest looked up from reference TRBV7-2 and TRBJ2-7): GAGVSQSPSNKVTEKGKDVELRCDPISGHTALYWYRQSLGQGLEFLIYFQGNSAPDKSGLPSDRFSAERTGGSVSTLTIQRTQQEDSAVYLCASSWGGGRYEQYFGPGTRLTVT.

The CDR3, as DNA: TGTGCCAGCAGTTACAGGGGACTAGCTAACAATGAGCAGTTCTTC. Translation gives CASSYRGLANNEQFF. This sequence joins TRBV6-5 and TRBJ2-1, with TRBD2 identical over 9 bases. The J segment lost 5 bases and the V segment lost 2 bases, leaving 4 bases of the junction unmatched. The CDR3 is 15 residues long. Germline lookup yields CDR1 MNHEY and CDR2 SVGAGI.

The chain joins TRBV9 to TRBJ1-1; TRBD1 might be the D (6 bases). Germline V gene sequence: CDR1 SGDLS, CDR2 YYNGEE. V was trimmed by 4 bases and J by 2 bases, leaving 15 bases between them. The CDR3 spans 15 residues. CDR3 region: CASSSREGHNTEAFF. As DNA, the CDR3 is TGTGCCAGCAGCTCTAGGGAGGGACACAACACTGAAGCTTTCTTT.

The CDR3 DNA reads TGTGCCAGCGCGCCGGAGGGGGGAGGCGGCCACGAGCAGTACTTC. Protein product: CASAPEGGGGHEQYF. The chain uses TRBV18 and TRBJ2-7; tentatively, D is TRBD1 or TRBD2 (6 bases each). The CDR3 is made up of 15 amino acids. Germline V lookup: CDR1 KGHSH, CDR2 LQKENI. V was clipped by 8 bases and J by 5 bases, with 22 bases between them.

V and J are TRBV9 and TRBJ2-7; 10 bases are a match to TRBD1. Looked up from germline, CDR1 is SGDLS and CDR2 is YYNGEE. This CDR3 comprises 14 residues. V shed 6 bases and J 7 bases; nucleotides not matched to a gene: 10. CDR3 in amino acids: CASTRDRGLGEQYF. DNA of the CDR3: TGTGCCAGCACCAGGGACAGGGGTCTAGGGGAGCAGTACTTC.

The V and J genes are TRBV10-1 and TRBJ1-1; D possibly corresponds to TRBD1 (6 bases). The CDR3 is 14 residues long. The V gene's germline CDR1 is WNHNN and CDR2 SYGVQD (reference sequence). With 7 bases removed from V and 0 bases from J, the gap between germline ends came to 12 bases. CDR3: CASKYREMNTEAFF. CDR3 nucleotide sequence: TGCGCCAGCAAATACAGGGAGATGAACACTGAAGCTTTCTTT.

The rearrangement links TRBV9 to TRBJ1-2; 7 bases are shared with TRBD1. The CDR3 is made up of 15 amino acids. Germline trimming cut 0 bases from V and 4 bases from J; bases unmatched to any gene: 6. Germline V gives CDR1 SGDLS, CDR2 YYNGEE. The CDR3 region is CASSVGGTDGYGYTF. As DNA, the CDR3 is TGTGCCAGCAGCGTAGGAGGGACAGATGGCTATGGCTACACCTTC.

This rearrangement joins TRBV28 to TRBJ1-2; possibly TRBD1 for D (6 bases). CDR1 is MDHEN, CDR2 SYDVKM, per germline. Trimming took 4 bases from V and 6 from J, leaving 15 bases between them. The CDR3 length is 14 residues. CDR3 sequence reads: CASSSSGGRHGYTF. DNA of the CDR3: TGTGCCAGCAGTTCGTCGGGGGGGCGCCATGGCTACACCTTC.

This clone was seen more than once but under ten times. The chain combines TRBV30 with TRBJ1-1; possible D gene TRBD1, 5 bases. The CDR3 loop spans 13 amino acids. The V and J ends lost 8 bases and 0 bases respectively, with 13 bases between them. The germline CDR1 and CDR2 sequences are GTSNPN and SVGIG (reference sequence). The CDR3 DNA reads TGTGCCGGACGGACAAACCTGAACACTGAAGCTTTCTTT. Encoded protein: CAGRTNLNTEAFF.

The gene calls are TRBV28 and TRBJ2-1; 9 nucleotides align to TRBD2. The CDR3 covers 16 residues. Germline CDR1 reads MDHEN; CDR2 reads SYDVKM. V gave up 3 bases and J gave up 4 bases; unmatched junction bases: 7. Here the CDR3 reads CASSFRGGALYNEQFF. The CDR3 DNA is TGTGCCAGCAGTTTCCGCGGGGGGGCCCTATACAATGAGCAGTTCTTC.

The rearrangement links TRBV10-2 to TRBJ1-5, with 7 bases aligning to TRBD1. This CDR3 is 14 amino acids long. Germline V CDR1 and CDR2: WSHSY, SAAADI. The junction had 5 bases not matched to a gene; V was cut back by 6 bases and J by 3 bases. The CDR3 nucleotides are TGCGCCAGCAGGTCAGGGGGTCCCAATCAGCCCCAGCATTTT. This encodes CASRSGGPNQPQHF.

This clone was seen more than once but under ten times. V and J are TRBV27 and TRBJ1-6, with D perhaps matching TRBD1 (6 bases). Per the germline V gene, CDR1 is MNHEY and CDR2 is SMNVEV (reference sequence). The CDR3 is made up of 15 amino acids. V was clipped by 6 bases and J by 5 bases, with 14 bases between them. The CDR3 region is CASSFNRDNNSPLHF. DNA of the CDR3: TGTGCCAGCAGCTTCAACAGGGATAATAATTCACCCCTCCACTTT.

This chain joins TRBV7-2 and TRBJ2-3, with 9 bases fitting TRBD1. Trimming took 5 bases from V and 6 from J; bases not matched to a gene: 9. CDR1 is SGHTA, CDR2 FQGNSA, per germline. The CDR3 extends over 15 amino acids. The CDR3 here is CASSQGGTGRDTQYF. CDR3 sequence (DNA): TGTGCCAGCAGCCAAGGAGGGACAGGGAGGGATACGCAGTATTTT.

V gene TRBV6-2 or TRBV6-3 combines with J gene TRBJ2-1; 11 bases are a match to TRBD2. The CDR3 is made up of 16 amino acids. Germline CDR1 MNHEY, CDR2 SVGEGT. Losses at the gene ends were 6 bases for V and 4 bases for J; bases not matched to a gene: 8. CDR3 loop: CASSPLLAGGYNEQFF. In DNA form, the CDR3 reads TGTGCCAGCAGCCCTCTCCTAGCGGGGGGATACAATGAGCAGTTCTTC.

V is TRBV2 and J is TRBJ2-5; 8 positions agree with TRBD1. CDR3 length: 12 residues. The germline CDR1 and CDR2 sequences are SNHLY and FYNNEI. Trimming at V came to 7 bases and at J to 7 bases, leaving 5 bases not matched to a gene. The CDR3 bases are TGTGCCAGCACCGACAGGGGTGGGACCCAGTACTTC. Protein product: CASTDRGGTQYF.

The DNA for the CDR3 is TGTGCCACCAGCGTGGGACCGTCGAACACTGAAGCTTTCTTT. This encodes CATSVGPSNTEAFF. The gene calls are TRBV15 and TRBJ1-1; the D gene is possibly TRBD1 (5 bases). The germline CDR1 and CDR2 sequences are LNHNV and YYDKDF (reference sequence). The CDR3 has 14 amino acids. V lost 5 bases to trimming and J lost 1 base, with 11 bases between them.

V and J are TRBV11-2 and TRBJ2-1; no clear D gene. The CDR3 is made up of 15 amino acids. The germline gives CDR1 SGHAT, CDR2 FQNNGV. V was shortened by 7 bases and J by 8 bases, with 21 bases between the two germline ends. CDR3 sequence reads: CASIPGRNTHDEQFF. CDR3 nucleotide sequence: TGTGCCAGCATCCCCGGGCGGAATACCCACGATGAGCAGTTCTTC.